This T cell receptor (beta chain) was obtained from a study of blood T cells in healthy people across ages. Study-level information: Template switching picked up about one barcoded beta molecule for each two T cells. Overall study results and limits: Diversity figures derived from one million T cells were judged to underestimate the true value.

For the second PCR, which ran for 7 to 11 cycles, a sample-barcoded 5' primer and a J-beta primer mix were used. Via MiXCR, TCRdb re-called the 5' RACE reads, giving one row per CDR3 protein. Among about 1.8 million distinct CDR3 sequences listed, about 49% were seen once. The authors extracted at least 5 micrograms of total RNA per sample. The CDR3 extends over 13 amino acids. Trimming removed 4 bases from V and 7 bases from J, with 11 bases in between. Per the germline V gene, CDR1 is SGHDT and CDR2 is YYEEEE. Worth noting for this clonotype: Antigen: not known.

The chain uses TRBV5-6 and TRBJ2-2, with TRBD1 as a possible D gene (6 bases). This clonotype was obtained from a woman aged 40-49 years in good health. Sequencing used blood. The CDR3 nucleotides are TGTGCCAGCAGCCCAGGGGATCACGGGGAGCTGTTTTTT. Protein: CASSPGDHGELFF.